This T cell receptor beta chain was documented in a study of response to subunit inactivated influenza vaccine. The study's findings and limits: After each seasonal influenza vaccination, few new T cells are recruited, the authors suggested.

Concerning this clonotype: Its antigen is unknown.

Losses at the gene ends were 11 bases for V and 0 bases for J; bases not matched to a gene: 8. Germline V CDR1 and CDR2: ENHRY, SYGVKD. The CDR3 length is 16 residues. TCRdb processed the RT-PCR reads anew with MiXCR; each CDR3 protein has one entry. The table includes 600,000 to 850,000 distinct CDR3 sequences, roughly 15% detected once. This specimen was PBMCs from blood, taken 14 to 15 days before vaccination. The chain carries TRBV10-3 and TRBJ2-6, with 9 positions matching TRBD1. The source of this sequence is a man in his fifties who received an inactivated influenza vaccine. The CDR3 here is CAVTGGTNSGANVLTF. The DNA of the CDR3 is TGTGCCGTAACAGGGGGCACTAACTCTGGGGCCAACGTCCTGACTTTC.